The sequence of this TCR beta chain was determined in a study of regulatory T cells in long-lasting Graves disease (dated by TCRdb to the early 2020s). Regarding the research as a whole: Newly diagnosed Graves' disease patients had taken antithyroid drugs for less than 3 months. This study used TCR sequencing and RNA sequencing of peripheral blood to compare persistent Graves' disease patients against newly diagnosed Graves' disease patients. The study was conducted in China and was registered as a clinical trial. A total of some 35 samples underwent TCR sequencing: about 13 from persistent and roughly 20 from newly diagnosed Graves' disease patients.

The library was prepared using multiplex PCR. Sequencing took place on an Illumina HiSeq 4000. TCR beta libraries were built with iRepertoire HTBI primers and Arm-PCR amplification of CDR3 regions. Before sequencing, the PCR products underwent gel purification. As for how the authors treated the data: Across samples, approximately 68 TRBV and 13 to 15 TRBJ segments were identified and used for gene usage analysis of CDR3 amino acid clonotypes. Filtered high-quality paired reads were merged into contigs using COPE and FqMerger. BLAST was used to align contigs to the IMGT TRBV, TRBD and TRBJ reference genes, and CDR3 was defined following IMGT. Highly expanded clones were defined as clonotypes with a frequency above 0.1%. Shannon entropy was used to measure repertoire diversity, and the Gini coefficient was used to measure V-J evenness. Public clonotypes were defined as clonotypes shared by more than one individual. TCRdb reprocessing: public reads trimmed at Q25 with fastp, clones called with MiXCR, in-frame beta chains kept. Rows with one shared CDR3 protein collapse into an entry with the most common genes and DNA. The V and J calls and clone size come from TCRdb's table, not from the authors' own analysis. This sample holds 200,000 to 250,000 distinct CDR3 sequences; 15% to 20% were observed only once. Approximately 12% of the sample rests with the top ten.

The investigation overall reported the following: A larger number of public clonotypes was shared among persistent patients (fewer than 3,000) than among newly diagnosed patients (approximately 1,000). Sequencing and analysis were limited to the TCR beta chain. The authors noted that the small sample size was a limitation that may lower accuracy. Only peripheral blood was studied, because thyroid tissue, the primary lesion, was inaccessible. Compared with newly diagnosed patients, patients with persistent Graves' disease had lower TCR Shannon entropy and fewer highly expanded clones, which suggests clonal expansion.

Reading the label with the study, this specimen's time point is: newly diagnosed GD, antithyroid drugs for less than 3 months. For both TCR sequencing and RNA sequencing, RNA was extracted from PBMCs in TRIzol. Graves' disease was diagnosed according to American Thyroid Association guidelines. Recruitment of patients was carried out at an endocrinology department in Xi'an, China. Each patient gave roughly 10 milliliters of peripheral blood, collected in an EDTA anticoagulant tube. PBMCs were isolated by Ficoll Paque Plus density gradient separation without further T cell sorting. An Agilent 2100 Bioanalyzer and agarose gel were used to check RNA quality, while a NanoDrop 2000 measured RNA concentration. This clonotype was detected many times. Its antigen remains undetermined. No much larger clone is present one base from it, and per-base qualities are unavailable. The data were also submitted as part of a second study, on T cells in Graves' hyperthyroidism and ophthalmopathy. In that second paper, the authors write: A patient counted as having stable Graves' hyperthyroidism if no progression to ophthalmopathy occurred over 18 months of follow-up. Hyperthyroidism patients were newly diagnosed, with disease duration under 2 months, and aged 18 to 65 years. Any patient with an uncontrolled infection, another autoimmune disease, pregnancy or lactation was excluded. Diagnoses were based on clinical symptoms, serum thyroxine and TRAb, thyroid ultrasound and orbital computed tomography. For the first round of RT-PCR on the TCR CDR3, the HTBI primer set was used together with the Qiagen OneStep RT-PCR kit. Most expanded thyroid clonotypes (frequency above 0.001) were also detected in blood, suggesting blood repertoires may reflect thyroid immune responses. In cross-validation, a model built on a 13 V-J signature told ophthalmopathy apart from stable hyperthyroidism with approximately 91% sensitivity and around 83% specificity, and in testing the same model reached 80%/75%. In validation, progression to ophthalmopathy was predicted by the model with 70.59% sensitivity and under 85% specificity, a median of around 5.9 months before onset. To identify distinguishing TCR V-J signatures, a discovery cohort of about 100 patients was used, comprising fewer than 45 with Graves' ophthalmopathy and 55 to 65 with stable Graves' hyperthyroidism. Prospective prediction of ophthalmopathy was tested in an independent validation cohort consisting of 18 hyperthyroidism patients and around 16 patients who later progressed to ophthalmopathy. The 100 or so discovery patients were divided at random into training and test sets in a 7:3 ratio. In addition, the study compared T-cell repertoires in thyroid tissue and in blood from about 6 Graves' hyperthyroidism patients. Once sampling was done, hyperthyroidism patients were given methimazole at a starting dose of 30 mg daily, whereas ophthalmopathy patients were given high-dose intravenous methylprednisolone. Libraries were constructed in a second round of multiplex PCR, after which size selection and purification were carried out. The libraries were sequenced on an Illumina HiSeq2000 using paired-end 100 bp reads. Raw data were processed with SOAPnuke, discarding reads with adapters, uncalled bases, mean Phred below 15, or no exact constant-primer or identifier match. COPE v1.2.5 was used to merge high-quality paired reads, and clonotypes were defined as unique nucleotide sequences. Clonotypes were aligned to IMGT TRBV, TRBD and TRBJ reference segments using MiTCR v1.1. Only V-J combinations with frequency above 0.0001, covering approximately 99% of repertoires, were analysed. A TCS score was defined as the ratio of F50 (clonal expansion) to E x V (chaos), with BLOSUM62-based TCRdist applied between CDR3 peptides within each V-J. Welch's t-statistics and random forest reduced 514 V-J features to roughly 13, which were used in a naive Bayes classifier (R e1071). Sample size was not statistically predetermined, and investigators were not blinded to group allocation. TCR Vbeta CDR3 sequencing of fewer than 150 peripheral blood samples (43 ophthalmopathy, some 75 hyperthyroidism and around 17 progressor patients) is reported in the paper.

Sequencing was performed on peripheral blood mononuclear cells (PBMCs), taken at new diagnosis, from a patient treated with antithyroid drugs. The TCR originated in a woman aged 30 to 39 with Graves disease. Donor details come from another sample of the same person, matched by shared clones.

DNA sequence: TGCGCCAGCGAGACAGGGGCCGGGGACACCATATATTTT. This encodes CASETGAGDTIYF. This receptor chain uses TRBV10-2 and TRBJ1-3, with 8 central nucleotides matching TRBD1. Trimming removed 8 bases from V and 8 bases from J; the gene matches leave 8 bases unexplained. The CDR3 holds 13 amino acids from the cysteine to the phenylalanine. CDR3 DNA is the only sequence kept; it has 39 bases, read in frame from the first base. CDR1 WSHSY and CDR2 SAAADI were looked up in the germline V gene.